The 23 T cell receptor beta chains below were found in one sample sequenced in a study of beta chain features in type 1 diabetes. Every bit of the isolated RNA underwent reverse transcription, so sequencing read expressed TCRB transcripts. Produced via immunoSEQ multiplex PCR; TCRdb's table is partial and in-frame only. This table holds around 250,000 clones, 27% found once. Sequenced sample: central memory CD4+ T cells from blood. These receptors were collected from a man in his thirties or forties in good health.

This clone showed up just a few times. The chain has TRBV19 and TRBJ2-1; 13 bases are shared with TRBD2. The CDR3 covers 20 residues. J was trimmed by 0 bases and V by 5 bases; bases with no gene match: 13. The germline CDR1 and CDR2 sequences are LNHDA and SQIVND (reference sequence). The CDR3 protein is CASSPRLAGGLRSSYNEQFF. The DNA of the CDR3 is TGTGCCAGTAGTCCTCGACTAGCGGGAGGCCTGAGGAGCTCCTACAATGAGCAGTTCTTC.

This clone was counted between two and nine times. The chain couples TRBV7-2 to TRBJ1-2; D call uncertain. Germline loops: CDR1 SGHTA, CDR2 FQGNSA. CDR3 size: 13 residues. The V gene lost 1 base and the J gene lost 2 bases, with 5 bases spanning the gap. CDR3: CASSLVQNYGYTF. CDR3 DNA sequence: TGTGCCAGCAGCTTAGTCCAGAACTATGGCTACACCTTC.

This clone was found a few times. The CDR3 loop is CASSLEGSTGELFF. The CDR3 region has the DNA TGTGCCAGCAGCTTGGAAGGGAGCACCGGGGAGCTGTTTTTT. The chain has TRBV7-2 and TRBJ2-2; D might be TRBD2 (5 bases). The CDR3 totals 14 residues. Germline loops: CDR1 SGHTA, CDR2 FQGNSA. The V end was cut by 3 bases, the J end by 4 bases, with 9 bases between.

This clone has just a few counts. This chain uses TRBV28 with TRBJ2-7; 7 nucleotides agree with TRBD2. The CDR3 runs to 17 residues. Trimming cost V 5 bases and J 2 bases; bases outside gene matches: 15. Germline CDR1 reads MDHEN; CDR2 reads SYDVKM. Written as DNA, the CDR3 is TGTGCCAGCAGTGTGGTTGGGAGCGGGAAGACCGCCTACGAGCAGTACTTC. Residues: CASSVVGSGKTAYEQYF. The whole variable domain, remainder taken from reference TRBV28 and TRBJ2-7, is DVKVTQSSRYLVKRTGEKVFLECVQDMDHENMFWYRQDPGLGLRLIYFSYDVKMKEKGDIPEGYSVSREKKERFSLILESASTNQTSMYLCASSVVGSGKTAYEQYFGPGTRLTVT.

This clone appeared a few times. The chain carries TRBV29-1 and TRBJ2-7; a weak D match, TRBD2 (6 bases). V was shortened by 2 bases and J by 7 bases, with 15 bases between the two germline ends. CDR1 SQVTM and CDR2 ANQGSEA come from the germline V gene. The CDR3 totals 13 residues. CDR3 loop: CSVESQGGREQYF. The CDR3 DNA sequence: TGCAGCGTTGAATCTCAGGGAGGTCGGGAGCAGTACTTC.

The chain combines TRBV19 with TRBJ2-5, with TRBD2 matching 9 bases. This CDR3 comprises 15 residues. Germline trimming cut 4 bases from V and 1 base from J; bases unmatched to any gene: 4. The germline V gene has CDR1 LNHDA and CDR2 SQIVND (reference sequence). CDR3 coding DNA: TGTGCCAGTAGTAATCAAGCGGGAGGCCAAGAGACCCAGTACTTC. Protein product: CASSNQAGGQETQYF.

The V gene is TRBV11-2, the J gene TRBJ2-3, with TRBD2 identical over 7 bases. Germline CDR1 reads SGHAT; CDR2 reads FQNNGV. This CDR3 is built from 16 residues. Germline trimming cut 5 bases from V and 4 bases from J; bases unmatched to any gene: 12. In DNA form, the CDR3 reads TGTGCCAGCAGCCCTCGGCTAAGGGCGGGGGCAGATACGCAGTATTTT. It codes for CASSPRLRAGADTQYF.

The CDR3 protein is CASSQAPSLYEQYF. For the CDR3, the DNA is TGTGCCAGCAGCCAAGCTCCCAGCCTCTACGAGCAGTACTTC. The chain joins TRBV14 to TRBJ2-7; no clear D gene. V was cut by 1 base and J by 3 bases, with 10 bases left in between. In germline, CDR1 is SGHDN, CDR2 FVKESK. The CDR3 is 14 residues long.

The chain couples TRBV19 to TRBJ2-7, with D possibly matching TRBD2 (5 bases). The CDR3 loop spans 13 amino acids. V gave up 5 bases and J gave up 3 bases, with 11 bases separating them. Germline lookup yields CDR1 LNHDA and CDR2 SQIVND (reference sequence). The CDR3 here is CASSPQLGYEQYF. CDR3 in DNA: TGTGCCAGTAGTCCGCAACTAGGCTACGAGCAGTACTTC.

This rearrangement joins TRBV6-5 to TRBJ2-1; 8 bases agree with TRBD2. With V trimmed by 0 bases and J by 7 bases, 8 bases remained unmatched. The CDR3 totals 16 residues. Germline lookup yields CDR1 MNHEY and CDR2 SVGAGI. The CDR3 nucleotides read TGTGCCAGCAGTTACTCCCCCGGGGGGGCCCGGAATGAGCAGTTCTTC. This sequence encodes CASSYSPGGARNEQFF.

This clone was seen a few times. This chain links TRBV7-2 with TRBJ2-1, with D maybe TRBD1 (5 bases). CDR1 SGHTA and CDR2 FQGNSA come from the germline V gene. This CDR3 is 17 amino acids long. Trimming shortened V by 2 bases and J by 4 bases, and 18 bases separated the two germline ends. The CDR3 is CASSLQRQGFSYNEQFF. CDR3 sequence (DNA): TGTGCCAGCAGCTTACAACGGCAGGGCTTCAGTTACAATGAGCAGTTCTTC.

V usage is TRBV11-2 and J usage is TRBJ2-3, with 7 bases matching TRBD2. The V gene end was trimmed by 2 bases and the J gene end by 6 bases; junction bases not matched to a gene: 8. Per the germline V gene, CDR1 is SGHAT and CDR2 is FQNNGV. This CDR3 is 15 amino acids long. CDR3 DNA: TGTGCCAGCAGCTTAAGGGCGGGGGAAGGCGATACGCAGTATTTT. Translation gives CASSLRAGEGDTQYF. The whole variable domain, filled in from reference TRBV11-2 and TRBJ2-3, reads EAGVAQSPRYKIIEKRQSVAFWCNPISGHATLYWYQQILGQGPKLLIQFQNNGVVDDSQLPKDRFSAERLKGVDSTLKIQPAKLEDSAVYLCASSLRAGEGDTQYFGPGTRLTVL.

This clone appeared a few times. The CDR3 DNA is TGTGCCAGCTCACCACCGAGGAAGGGTGATCCAAAAGAGACCCAGTACTTC. Translation: CASSPPRKGDPKETQYF. The rearrangement links TRBV18 to TRBJ2-5; D remains unclear. Germline CDR1 is KGHSH and CDR2 is LQKENI. The CDR3 contains 17 residues. V gave up 0 bases and J gave up 3 bases, with 17 bases separating them.

This clone was picked up a small number of times. The rearrangement links TRBV5-4 to TRBJ2-3, with TRBD2 identical over 11 bases. The germline CDR1 and CDR2 sequences are SGHNT and YYREEE (reference sequence). The CDR3 contains 16 residues. V dropped 5 bases and J dropped 11; count of bases not matched to a gene: 16. CDR3 DNA sequence: TGTGCCAGCAGGAATGATGAGGTAGCGGGGGGGCCGAGGCAGTATTTT. Translating gives CASRNDEVAGGPRQYF. The variable domain in full, with the rest retrieved from reference TRBV5-4 and TRBJ2-3, is ETGVTQSPTHLIKTRGQQVTLRCSSQSGHNTVSWYQQALGQGPQFIFQYYREEENGRGNFPPRFSGLQFPNYSSELNVNALELDDSALYLCASRNDEVAGGPRQYFGPGTRLTVL.

V is TRBV6-1 and J is TRBJ2-7, with TRBD2 matching over 8 bases. Germline assignment: CDR1 MNHNS and CDR2 SASEGT. This CDR3 is built from 15 residues. V was clipped by 6 bases and J by 5 bases; unmatched bases: 12. The CDR3 sequence is CASSSPGLGRDEQYF. In DNA form, the CDR3 reads TGTGCCAGCAGCTCCCCGGGACTAGGGAGGGACGAGCAGTACTTC.

This clone was found a few times. The rearrangement joins TRBV5-1 to TRBJ2-3; 9 bases line up with TRBD1. The germline V gene has CDR1 SGHRS and CDR2 YFSETQ. This CDR3 is built from 14 residues. Trimming cost V 7 bases and J 10 bases; bases outside gene matches: 13. The CDR3 coding sequence is TGCGCCAGCTCCGGGACAGGGCCCTCAAAGGCGCAGTATTTT. Its translation: CASSGTGPSKAQYF. Combining the CDR3 with reference TRBV5-1 and TRBJ2-3 gives the whole variable domain KAGVTQTPRYLIKTRGQQVTLSCSPISGHRSVSWYQQTPGQGLQFLFEYFSETQRNKGNFPGRFSGRQFSNSRSEMNVSTLELGDSALYLCASSGTGPSKAQYFGPGTRLTVL.

The V gene is TRBV7-9, the J gene TRBJ1-4, with TRBD1 matching 8 bases. CDR3 length equals 19 residues. V lost 1 base and J lost 2; bases outside the gene matches: 12. Germline lookup yields CDR1 SEHNR and CDR2 FQNEAQ (reference sequence). The CDR3 region is CASSLGQGTLTWTNEKLFF. The CDR3 nucleotides are TGTGCCAGCAGCTTAGGACAGGGGACCTTGACGTGGACTAATGAAAAACTGTTTTTT.

This clone has a handful of counts. V is TRBV29-1 and J is TRBJ2-7; TRBD1 matches at 8 bases. J lost 6 bases, V lost 7 bases, and 8 bases had no gene match. The V gene's germline CDR1 is SQVTM and CDR2 ANQGSEA. This CDR3 contains 12 residues. The chain's CDR3 is CSAGQVGGEQYF. In DNA form, the CDR3 reads TGCAGCGCGGGACAGGTGGGCGGCGAGCAGTACTTC.

The chain links TRBV9 to TRBJ1-3, with a weak D call TRBD1 (6 bases). Germline V lookup: CDR1 SGDLS, CDR2 YYNGEE. V shed 3 bases and J shed 4 bases, with 8 bases lying between them. CDR3 length equals 13 residues. DNA for the CDR3: TGTGCCAGCAGCGCCCAGGGGGGAAACACCATATATTTT. This sequence encodes CASSAQGGNTIYF.

This clone was picked up a small number of times. The chain links TRBV11-2 to TRBJ2-7; D is unresolved. The CDR3 has 12 residues. The V and J ends lost 2 bases and 7 bases respectively, with 9 bases between them. The germline gives CDR1 SGHAT, CDR2 FQNNGV. This CDR3 is CASSLSQGEQYF. CDR3 coding DNA: TGTGCCAGCAGCTTAAGCCAAGGGGAGCAGTACTTC. Full variable domain (missing parts from reference TRBV11-2 and TRBJ2-7): EAGVAQSPRYKIIEKRQSVAFWCNPISGHATLYWYQQILGQGPKLLIQFQNNGVVDDSQLPKDRFSAERLKGVDSTLKIQPAKLEDSAVYLCASSLSQGEQYFGPGTRLTVT.

This clone was counted between two and nine times. CDR3 in amino acids: CSVDGLAGGGYYNEQFF. The CDR3 region has the DNA TGCAGCGTTGATGGACTAGCGGGAGGGGGCTACTACAATGAGCAGTTCTTC. The chain has TRBV29-1 and TRBJ2-1; 15 bases map to TRBD2. V gave up 3 bases and J gave up 3 bases; unmatched junction bases: 6. Germline-derived CDR1 and CDR2 are SQVTM and ANQGSEA. CDR3 length equals 17 residues.

CDR3 sequence: CASSTAGTGNQPQHF. CDR3 nucleotide sequence: TGTGCCAGCAGCACTGCCGGGACAGGGAATCAGCCCCAGCATTTT. The chain joins TRBV7-2 to TRBJ1-5; TRBD1 matches at 9 bases. Germline-derived CDR1 and CDR2 are SGHTA and FQGNSA. The CDR3 length is 15 residues. Trimming removed 5 bases from V and 4 bases from J; junction bases left unmatched: 6.

The chain is built from TRBV4-2 and TRBJ2-1; TRBD2 matches at 9 bases. This CDR3 spans 16 amino acids. With V trimmed by 5 bases and J by 5 bases, 10 bases remained unmatched. Per germline, CDR1 LGHNA and CDR2 YNFKEQ. CDR3 nucleotides: TGTGCCAGCAGCTTGAAAATACTAGCGGGTAACAATGAGCAGTTCTTC. It codes for CASSLKILAGNNEQFF.